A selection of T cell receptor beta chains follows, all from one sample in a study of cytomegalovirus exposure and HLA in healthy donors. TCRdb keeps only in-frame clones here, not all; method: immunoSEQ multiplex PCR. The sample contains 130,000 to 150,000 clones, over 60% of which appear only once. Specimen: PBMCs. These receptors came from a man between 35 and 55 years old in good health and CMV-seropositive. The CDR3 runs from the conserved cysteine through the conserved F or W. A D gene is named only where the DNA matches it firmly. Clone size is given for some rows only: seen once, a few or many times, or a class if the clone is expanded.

TGCGCCAGCAGCTGGGACAGGGGGCAAGCAGATACGCAGTATTTT,CASSWDRGQADTQYF,TRBD1,TRBJ2-3,TRBV5-1,-
TGTGCCAGCAGTGAATACGGCAGGGCAACCTATGGCTACACCTTC,CASSEYGRATYGYTF,-,TRBJ1-2,TRBV25-1,-
TGTGCCAGCAGCCAAGGAAATAGTGGTAGCACAGATACGCAGTATTTT,CASSQGNSGSTDTQYF,-,TRBJ2-3,TRBV4-2,-
TGTGCCAGCAGTTTATCGGCCCCAGGGGAACGCATGAACACTGAAGCTTTCTTT,CASSLSAPGERMNTEAFF,-,TRBJ1-1,TRBV27,-
TGTGCCAGCGGGGGACAGGGGCTCTATGGCTACACCTTC,CASGGQGLYGYTF,TRBD1,TRBJ1-2,TRBV9,-
TGTGCCAGCTCACCGTCACTCGAAGAGACCCAGTACTTC,CASSPSLEETQYF,-,TRBJ2-5,TRBV18,-
TGCAGCGTTGAACTCGGAGAGGATGGAAACACCATATATTTT,CSVELGEDGNTIYF,-,TRBJ1-3,TRBV29-1,-
TGTGCCAGCAGTCTCGGTACCGTTAATCAGCCCCAGCATTTT,CASSLGTVNQPQHF,-,TRBJ1-5,TRBV28,once
TGTGCCAGTAGTATTGGAGGCAAGCCTCCCTACAATGAGCAGTTCTTC,CASSIGGKPPYNEQFF,-,TRBJ2-1,TRBV19,-
TGTGCCAGCAGTTTACCCGGGAGATCCTCCTACGAGCAGTACTTC,CASSLPGRSSYEQYF,-,TRBJ2-7,TRBV27,-
TGTGCTAGTGGTTTAGGGACTTACAACACCGGGGAGCTGTTTTTT,CASGLGTYNTGELFF,-,TRBJ2-2,TRBV12-5,-
TGTTCCAGCAGCTTCGGGACTTCTGCTAACTATGGCTACACCTTC,CSSSFGTSANYGYTF,-,TRBJ1-2,TRBV7-9,-
TGTGCCAGCAGTGATCATCTGGGGCTACCGCAGTACTTC,CASSDHLGLPQYF,-,TRBJ2-7,TRBV6-1,-
TGCAGCGTTGCCCCGGGGACAGGGATCTCTGGGGCCAACGTCCTGACTTTC,CSVAPGTGISGANVLTF,TRBD1,TRBJ2-6,TRBV29-1,-
TGTGCCAGTAGTCCCGGGACAGGGAGCCTTTACAGCTCCTACAATGAGCAGTTCTTC,CASSPGTGSLYSSYNEQFF,TRBD1,TRBJ2-1,TRBV19,once
TGTGCCAGCAGCTTAGGAGTGGGCTCTGAGCAGTTCTTC,CASSLGVGSEQFF,-,TRBJ2-1,TRBV7-2,once
TGTGCCAGCAGCCGACTAGCGGCAACAGATACGCAGTATTTT,CASSRLAATDTQYF,TRBD2,TRBJ2-3,TRBV27,many
TGCGCCAGCAGCTTCTCGAGTAGTAACACTGAAGCTTTCTTT,CASSFSSSNTEAFF,-,TRBJ1-1,TRBV5-1,-
TGTGCCAGCAGCCGGACAGGGGTGCAAGAGACCCAGTACTTC,CASSRTGVQETQYF,TRBD1,TRBJ2-5,TRBV6-6,-
TGTGCCAGCAGCTTTTCAGCGGGATACAATGAGCAGTTCTTC,CASSFSAGYNEQFF,TRBD2,TRBJ2-1,TRBV7-2,-
TGTGCCAGCAGCTTGACCCCGGGACAGGGGAACACCGGGGAGCTGTTTTTT,CASSLTPGQGNTGELFF,TRBD1,TRBJ2-2,TRBV11-1,-
TGCGCCAGCAGCTTGGAAGGCAGGGTATACACTGAAGCTTTCTTT,CASSLEGRVYTEAFF,-,TRBJ1-1,TRBV5-1,-
TGTGCCAGTCAATCGGGGGGAGGACAAGAGACCCAGTACTTC,CASQSGGGQETQYF,TRBD2,TRBJ2-5,TRBV19,-
TGTGCCAGCAGCTTAGAGGAGGGGGCGGGCTATGGCTACACCTTC,CASSLEEGAGYGYTF,TRBD1,TRBJ1-2,TRBV7-2,-
TGTGCCAGCAGTTCTGGACTGGGATCCTACGAGCAGTACTTC,CASSSGLGSYEQYF,-,TRBJ2-7,TRBV6-5,-
TGTGCCTGGAGTGTAAGTCTAGCGGGAATCTACGAGCAGTACTTC,CAWSVSLAGIYEQYF,TRBD2,TRBJ2-7,TRBV30,-
TGTGCCAGCAGTTCGCGATATGGTGGCTACACCTTC,CASSSRYGGYTF,-,TRBJ1-2,TRBV6-5,few
TGTGCCAGTAGTAATCGGGACAGGGGGCCGACGCCCCAGCATTTT,CASSNRDRGPTPQHF,TRBD1,TRBJ1-5,TRBV19,few
TGTGCCAGTAGTATAGCTTATCAGCCCCAGCATTTT,CASSIAYQPQHF,-,TRBJ1-5,TRBV19,-
TGTGCCAGCAGTGGGACAGGATACGAGCAGTACTTC,CASSGTGYEQYF,TRBD1,TRBJ2-7,TRBV6-1,-
TGTGCCAGCAGAAAACCCCAGGGGTGGGGCGGAATCGGTAACTATGGCTACACCTTC,CASRKPQGWGGIGNYGYTF,-,TRBJ1-2,TRBV28,-